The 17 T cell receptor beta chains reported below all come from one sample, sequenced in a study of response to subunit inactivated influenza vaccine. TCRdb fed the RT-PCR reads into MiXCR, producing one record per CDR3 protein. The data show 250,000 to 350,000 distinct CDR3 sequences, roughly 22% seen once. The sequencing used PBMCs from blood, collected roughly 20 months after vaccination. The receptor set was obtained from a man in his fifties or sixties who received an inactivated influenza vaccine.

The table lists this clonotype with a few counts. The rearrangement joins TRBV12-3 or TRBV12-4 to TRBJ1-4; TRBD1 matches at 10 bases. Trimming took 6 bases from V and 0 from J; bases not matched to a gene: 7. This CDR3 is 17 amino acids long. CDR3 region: CASRSGTGASTNEKLFF. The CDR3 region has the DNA TGTGCCAGCAGATCCGGGACAGGGGCCTCAACTAATGAAAAACTGTTTTTT.

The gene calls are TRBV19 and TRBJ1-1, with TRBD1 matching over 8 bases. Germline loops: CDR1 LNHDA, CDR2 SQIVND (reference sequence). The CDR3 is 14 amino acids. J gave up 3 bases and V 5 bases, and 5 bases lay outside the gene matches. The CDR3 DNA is TGTGCCAGTAGTGACAGGGGAAAATACACTGAAGCTTTCTTT. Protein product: CASSDRGKYTEAFF.

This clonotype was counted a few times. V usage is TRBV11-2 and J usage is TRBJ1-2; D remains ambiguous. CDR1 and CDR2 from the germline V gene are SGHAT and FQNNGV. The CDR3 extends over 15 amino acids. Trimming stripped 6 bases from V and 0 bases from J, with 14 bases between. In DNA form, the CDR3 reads TGTGCCAGCAGGAAGCAGGCAGAAGCTAACTATGGCTACACCTTC. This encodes CASRKQAEANYGYTF.

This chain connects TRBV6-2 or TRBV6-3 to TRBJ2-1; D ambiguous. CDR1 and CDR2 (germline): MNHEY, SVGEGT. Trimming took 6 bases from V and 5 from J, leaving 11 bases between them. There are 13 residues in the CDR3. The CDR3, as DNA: TGTGCCAGCAGAAAGGATACAGACAATGAGCAGTTCTTC. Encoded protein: CASRKDTDNEQFF.

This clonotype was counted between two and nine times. CDR3: CSARGQGRNSNQPQHF. CDR3 coding DNA: TGCAGTGCCCGAGGACAAGGCAGAAATAGCAATCAGCCCCAGCATTTT. The chain links TRBV20-1 to TRBJ1-5, with D tentatively TRBD1 (5 bases). CDR3 size: 16 residues. V was cut by 6 bases and J by 0 bases, with 18 bases left in between. Germline CDR1 and CDR2: DFQATT and SNEGSKA (reference sequence).

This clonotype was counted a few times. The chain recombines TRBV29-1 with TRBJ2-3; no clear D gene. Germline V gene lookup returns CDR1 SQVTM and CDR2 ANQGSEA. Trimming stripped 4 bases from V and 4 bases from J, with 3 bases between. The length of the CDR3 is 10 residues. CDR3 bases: TGCAGCGTTGGATCAGATACGCAGTATTTT. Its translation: CSVGSDTQYF.

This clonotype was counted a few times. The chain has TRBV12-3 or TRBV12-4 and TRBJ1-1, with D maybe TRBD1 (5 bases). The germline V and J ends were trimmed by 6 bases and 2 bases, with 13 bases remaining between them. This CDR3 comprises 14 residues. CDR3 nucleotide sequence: TGTGCCAGCAGGGGTCGGACACCCAACACTGAAGCTTTCTTT. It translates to CASRGRTPNTEAFF.

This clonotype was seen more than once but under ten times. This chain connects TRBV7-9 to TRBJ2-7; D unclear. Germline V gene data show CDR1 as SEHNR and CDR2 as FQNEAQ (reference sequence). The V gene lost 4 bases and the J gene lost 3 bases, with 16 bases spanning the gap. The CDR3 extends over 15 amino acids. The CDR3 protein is CASSSPSASSYEQYF. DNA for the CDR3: TGTGCCAGCAGCTCACCGTCAGCGTCTAGCTACGAGCAGTACTTC.

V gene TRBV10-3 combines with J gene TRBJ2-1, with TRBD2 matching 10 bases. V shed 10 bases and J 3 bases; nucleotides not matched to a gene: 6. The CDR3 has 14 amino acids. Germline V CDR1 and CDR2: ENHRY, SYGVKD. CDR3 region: CATGLADSYNEQFF. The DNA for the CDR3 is TGTGCCACTGGACTAGCGGATAGCTACAATGAGCAGTTCTTC.

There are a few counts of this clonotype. Here the CDR3 DNA reads TGCGCCAGCAGTCAACCCGGGACTAGCGGGTCCTACGAGCAGTACTTC. This codes for CASSQPGTSGSYEQYF. J is TRBJ2-7 and V is TRBV23-1, with TRBD2 identical over 12 bases. Being an ORF, TRBV23-1 has a function that is uncertain. This CDR3 comprises 16 residues. After removal of 2 bases from V and 1 base from J, the junction contained 3 bases not matched to a gene.

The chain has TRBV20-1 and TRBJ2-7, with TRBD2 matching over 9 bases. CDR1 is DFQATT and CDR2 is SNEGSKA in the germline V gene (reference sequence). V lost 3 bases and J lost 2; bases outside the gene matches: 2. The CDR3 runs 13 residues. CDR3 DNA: TGCAGTGCTAGGGGCGGGAGGGCCTACGAGCAGTACTTC. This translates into CSARGGRAYEQYF.

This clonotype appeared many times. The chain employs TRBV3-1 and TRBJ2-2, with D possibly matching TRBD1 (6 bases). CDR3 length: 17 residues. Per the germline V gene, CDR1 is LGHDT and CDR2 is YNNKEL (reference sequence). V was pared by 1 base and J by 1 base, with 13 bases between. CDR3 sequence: CASSQGPGQQNTGELFF. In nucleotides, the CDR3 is TGTGCCAGCAGCCAAGGCCCGGGACAACAGAACACCGGGGAGCTGTTTTTT.

The CDR3 protein is CASTRAGSSYNEQFF. The CDR3 DNA is TGCGCCAGCACCCGGGCCGGGAGCTCCTACAATGAGCAGTTCTTC. V is TRBV5-1 and J is TRBJ2-1, with D tentatively TRBD2 (6 bases). V lost 6 bases to trimming and J lost 0 bases, with 13 bases between them. The CDR3 spans 15 residues. Germline V gene lookup returns CDR1 SGHRS and CDR2 YFSETQ.

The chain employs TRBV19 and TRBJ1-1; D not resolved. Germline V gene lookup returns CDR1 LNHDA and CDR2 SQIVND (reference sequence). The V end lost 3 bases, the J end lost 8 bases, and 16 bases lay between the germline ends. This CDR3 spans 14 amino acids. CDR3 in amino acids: CASSIGYWEVEAFF. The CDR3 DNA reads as TGTGCCAGTAGTATTGGGTACTGGGAGGTCGAAGCTTTCTTT.

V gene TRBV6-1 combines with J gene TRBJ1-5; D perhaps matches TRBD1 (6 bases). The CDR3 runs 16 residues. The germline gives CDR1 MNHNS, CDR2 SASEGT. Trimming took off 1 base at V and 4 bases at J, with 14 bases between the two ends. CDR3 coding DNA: TGTGCCAGCAGTGAAGGGGCCAGGGGCTTAAATCAGCCCCAGCATTTT. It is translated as CASSEGARGLNQPQHF.

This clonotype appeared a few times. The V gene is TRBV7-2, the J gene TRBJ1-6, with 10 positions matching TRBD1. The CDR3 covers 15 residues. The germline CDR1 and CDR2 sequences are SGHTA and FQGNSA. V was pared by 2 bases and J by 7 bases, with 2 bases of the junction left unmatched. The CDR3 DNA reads TGTGCCAGCAGCTTATCGGGACAGGGGAATTCACCCCTCCACTTT. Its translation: CASSLSGQGNSPLHF.

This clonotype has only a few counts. CDR3 sequence reads: CSASRGGGTEQFF. For the CDR3, the DNA is TGCAGTGCTAGTAGGGGCGGGGGGACTGAGCAGTTCTTC. The V gene is TRBV20-1, the J gene TRBJ2-1; 8 bases line up with TRBD2. Germline trimming cut 3 bases from V and 9 bases from J; bases unmatched to any gene: 7. The CDR3 sequence is 13 residues long. From germline, CDR1 is DFQATT and CDR2 SNEGSKA (reference sequence).